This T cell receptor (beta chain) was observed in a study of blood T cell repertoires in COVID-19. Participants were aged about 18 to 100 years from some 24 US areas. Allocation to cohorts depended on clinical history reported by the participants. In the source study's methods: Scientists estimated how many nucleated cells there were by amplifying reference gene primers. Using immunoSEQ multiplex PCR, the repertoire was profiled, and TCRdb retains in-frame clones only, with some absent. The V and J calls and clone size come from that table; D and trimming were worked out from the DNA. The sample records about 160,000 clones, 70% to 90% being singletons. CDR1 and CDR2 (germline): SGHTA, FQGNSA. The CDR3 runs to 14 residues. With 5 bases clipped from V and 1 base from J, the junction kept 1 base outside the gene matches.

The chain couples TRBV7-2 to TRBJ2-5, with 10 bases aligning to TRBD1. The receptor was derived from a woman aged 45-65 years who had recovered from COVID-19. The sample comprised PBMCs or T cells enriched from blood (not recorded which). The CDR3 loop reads CASSRDRGQETQYF. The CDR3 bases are TGTGCCAGCAGCCGGGACAGGGGCCAAGAGACCCAGTACTTC.